This T cell receptor beta chain was profiled in a study of response to subunit inactivated influenza vaccine. Between the trimmed V and J ends, which lost 3 bases and 2 bases, there was a span of 12 bases. This CDR3 comprises 15 residues. CDR1 and CDR2 (germline): SGHTA, FQGNSA. TCRdb re-derived calls from the RT-PCR reads in MiXCR, one entry per CDR3 protein. Of roughly 790,000 distinct CDR3 sequences in the sample, about 20% were seen once. The chain employs TRBV7-2 and TRBJ2-3, with D possibly called TRBD1 or TRBD2 (5 bases each). The source of this sequence is a man in his fifties who received an inactivated influenza vaccine. Sequenced here: PBMCs from blood, sampled approximately 5 days after vaccination. In nucleotides, the CDR3 is TGTGCCAGCAGCTTTTCGGGACCCCCCACAGATACGCAGTATTTT. This gives the protein CASSFSGPPTDTQYF.